This is a list of T cell receptor beta chains from one sample in a study of cytomegalovirus exposure and HLA in healthy donors. Sequenced by immunoSEQ multiplex PCR; TCRdb stores in-frame clones only, minus some. The repertoire has about 130,000 clones, 65% to 90% of them found once; the top ten carry about 0.71%. The sequenced sample was PBMCs. These receptors were obtained from a man aged 18-30 years in good health and CMV-seronegative. Both conserved end residues are part of each CDR3. The D gene is left open where the match is weak. For some rows the clone size is stated as once, few or many, or as a class when expanded; others skip it.

CDR3	DNA	D	J	size	V
CSVAKLEVSTEAFF	TGCAGCGTTGCCAAGTTAGAAGTATCCACTGAAGCTTTCTTT	.	TRBJ1-1	.	TRBV29-1
CASESRRNEQFF	TGTGCCAGTGAATCCAGGAGGAATGAGCAGTTCTTC	.	TRBJ2-1	.	TRBV21-1
CASSVWSSYNSPLHF	TGTGCCAGCAGCGTATGGAGCTCCTATAATTCACCCCTCCACTTT	.	TRBJ1-6	.	TRBV9
CASSVGGGGSHEQYF	TGTGCCAGCAGCGTAGGGGGCGGGGGGTCCCACGAGCAGTACTTC	TRBD2	TRBJ2-7	.	TRBV9
CASSIGGGGPGELFF	TGTGCCAGTAGTATAGGGGGCGGGGGTCCCGGGGAGCTGTTTTTT	TRBD2	TRBJ2-2	.	TRBV19
CASLGHNIPNDEAFF	TGTGCCAGTCTGGGACATAACATACCGAACGATGAAGCTTTCTTT	.	TRBJ1-1	few	TRBV19
CASSNPQKTYEQYF	TGTGCCAGCAGCAATCCCCAAAAAACCTACGAGCAGTACTTC	.	TRBJ2-7	.	TRBV14
CASSLIPQGASGNQPQHF	TGTGCCAGCAGTCTCATTCCACAGGGGGCGAGTGGCAATCAGCCCCAGCATTTT	TRBD1	TRBJ1-5	few	TRBV27
CSVALLLANYGYTF	TGCAGCGTCGCCCTCCTCTTAGCTAACTATGGCTACACCTTC	.	TRBJ1-2	.	TRBV29-1
CASSQGYRNTEAFF	TGCGCCAGCAGCCAAGGTTACAGGAACACTGAAGCTTTCTTT	.	TRBJ1-1	once	TRBV4-3
CASSLRLGQQGYGYTF	TGTGCCAGCAGTTTACGTTTAGGACAGCAAGGCTATGGCTACACCTTC	.	TRBJ1-2	.	TRBV28
CASRPRDRGLYEQYF	TGTGCCAGCAGACCCCGGGACAGGGGGCTTTACGAGCAGTACTTC	TRBD1	TRBJ2-7	.	TRBV6-6
CASSLARIYNSPLHF	TGCGCCAGCAGCTTGGCGAGGATCTATAATTCACCCCTCCACTTT	.	TRBJ1-6	.	TRBV5-1
CASSLPTGDGTEAFF	TGTGCCAGCAGCTTACCAACAGGGGATGGGACTGAAGCTTTCTTT	TRBD1	TRBJ1-1	.	TRBV7-2
CASSLKTGGWSPLHF	TGTGCCAGCAGCTTAAAGACAGGGGGGTGGTCACCCCTCCACTTT	TRBD1	TRBJ1-6	.	TRBV27
CASSPSRGDEQYF	TGTGCCAGCAGTCCTTCTAGGGGTGACGAGCAGTACTTC	.	TRBJ2-7	few	TRBV7-8
CASSLVWADSRYEQYF	TGTGCCAGCAGCTTAGTTTGGGCGGACAGTCGTTACGAGCAGTACTTC	.	TRBJ2-7	.	TRBV11-2
CASSDRGFNYEQYF	TGTGCCAGCAGCGACAGGGGTTTCAACTACGAGCAGTACTTC	TRBD1	TRBJ2-7	.	TRBV6-6
CASTPDSNEKLFF	TGTGCCAGCACCCCAGACAGCAATGAAAAACTGTTTTTT	.	TRBJ1-4	.	TRBV2
CASSLGRGPRGQYF	TGTGCCAGCAGCTTGGGGCGGGGACCCCGGGGGCAGTACTTC	.	TRBJ2-7	once	TRBV5-6
CASSVSRGMLNTEAFF	TGTGCCAGCAGTGTATCACGGGGAATGTTGAACACTGAAGCTTTCTTT	.	TRBJ1-1	.	TRBV6-4
CASSPSLRGQSDTQYF	TGTGCCAGCAGCCCCAGTCTCAGGGGTCAATCAGATACGCAGTATTTT	.	TRBJ2-3	.	TRBV13
CASSALPGGPETQYF	TGTGCCAGCAGCGCTCTCCCGGGGGGCCCAGAGACCCAGTACTTC	.	TRBJ2-5	.	TRBV9
CASSPGTVNSPLHF	TGTGCCAGCAGTCCCGGGACAGTCAATTCACCCCTCCACTTT	TRBD1	TRBJ1-6	.	TRBV5-4
CASSLGGTGREGAFF	TGTGCCAGCAGCTTAGGAGGGACAGGGCGAGAGGGTGCTTTCTTT	TRBD1	TRBJ1-1	.	TRBV7-9
CASSLDRGPYEQYF	TGTGCCAGCAGTTTAGACAGGGGTCCCTACGAGCAGTACTTC	TRBD1	TRBJ2-7	few	TRBV27
CASSSRTGNQPQHF	TGTGCCAGCAGCTCCCGGACAGGGAATCAGCCCCAGCATTTT	TRBD1	TRBJ1-5	.	TRBV5-6
CASKQNTEAFF	TGTGCCAGCAAGCAGAACACTGAAGCTTTCTTT	.	TRBJ1-1	few	TRBV6-5
CATHRTDEKLFF	TGTGCCACCCACAGGACAGATGAAAAACTGTTTTTT	.	TRBJ1-4	.	TRBV28
CASSVGVSYEQYF	TGTGCCAGCAGCGTAGGCGTATCCTACGAGCAGTACTTC	.	TRBJ2-7	.	TRBV9
CASQALGQGVNTEAFF	TGTGCCAGTCAAGCACTTGGACAGGGAGTGAACACTGAAGCTTTCTTT	TRBD1	TRBJ1-1	.	TRBV7-9
CASRRASLGAQYGYTF	TGTGCCAGCAGGAGAGCTTCTTTGGGGGCCCAATATGGCTACACCTTC	.	TRBJ1-2	.	TRBV28
CASSISPDTQYF	TGTGCCAGTAGTATCTCCCCAGATACGCAGTATTTT	.	TRBJ2-3	once	TRBV19
CASSWGQRVSPLHF	TGTGCCAGCAGCTGGGGACAGAGGGTTTCACCCCTCCACTTT	TRBD1	TRBJ1-6	once	TRBV13
CASSIDSAVGKPEAFF	TGTGCCAGTAGTATAGACTCCGCGGTAGGAAAGCCTGAAGCTTTCTTT	.	TRBJ1-1	.	TRBV19
CASSYVQGRTEAFF	TGTGCCAGCAGTTACGTCCAGGGAAGGACTGAAGCTTTCTTT	.	TRBJ1-1	.	TRBV6-5
CASSEKRGNTGELFF	TGCGCCAGCAGTGAGAAGCGGGGGAATACCGGGGAGCTGTTTTTT	TRBD2	TRBJ2-2	.	TRBV10-1
CASSFSGYSQPQHF	TGTGCCAGCAGCTTTTCAGGGTATAGTCAGCCCCAGCATTTT	.	TRBJ1-5	.	TRBV5-6
CASSLGYSPLHF	TGTGCCAGCAGCCTGGGCTACTCACCCCTCCACTTT	.	TRBJ1-6	.	TRBV6-5
CASSLGVSDQPQHF	TGCGCCAGCAGCTTGGGGGTTAGCGATCAGCCCCAGCATTTT	.	TRBJ1-5	once	TRBV5-1
CASSYIGSEQYF	TGTGCCAGCAGTTACATAGGGAGCGAGCAGTACTTC	.	TRBJ2-7	.	TRBV6-5
CASSQDVLGELFF	TGCGCCAGCAGCCAAGATGTATTGGGGGAGCTGTTTTTT	.	TRBJ2-2	.	TRBV4-1
CAISESGGDGQFF	TGTGCCATCAGTGAGTCTGGCGGGGATGGGCAGTTCTTC	.	TRBJ2-1	.	TRBV10-3
CASSQDAEGLTPQYF	TGCGCCAGCAGCCAAGATGCGGAGGGCCTGACACCGCAGTACTTC	.	TRBJ2-7	.	TRBV4-3
CASSIGDRRVSDYGYTF	TGCGCCAGCAGCATTGGGGACAGACGTGTATCCGATTATGGCTACACCTTC	TRBD1	TRBJ1-2	few	TRBV5-1
CASSVATRGNEQFF	TGTGCCAGCAGCGTAGCTACAAGGGGCAATGAGCAGTTCTTC	.	TRBJ2-1	few	TRBV9
CASSYGTSLDEQYF	TGTGCCAGCAGCTATGGGACTAGCCTAGACGAGCAGTACTTC	TRBD2	TRBJ2-7	.	TRBV5-6
CASSYSRGTGNTIYF	TGCGCCAGCAGCTACTCCCGGGGGACTGGAAACACCATATATTTT	.	TRBJ1-3	.	TRBV5-1
CASSVRGRSGELFF	TGTGCCAGCAGCGTAAGGGGCAGGTCCGGGGAGCTGTTTTTT	.	TRBJ2-2	once	TRBV9
CASSRWTVYSPLHF	TGCGCCAGCAGCCGCTGGACAGTCTATTCACCCCTCCACTTT	.	TRBJ1-6	.	TRBV4-1
CASKDPGYGVYGYTF	TGTGCCAGCAAAGATCCGGGATACGGAGTCTATGGCTACACCTTC	.	TRBJ1-2	.	TRBV28
CASSPGTGGGYTF	TGTGCCAGCAGCCCCGGGACAGGGGGTGGCTACACCTTC	TRBD1	TRBJ1-2	few	TRBV6-5